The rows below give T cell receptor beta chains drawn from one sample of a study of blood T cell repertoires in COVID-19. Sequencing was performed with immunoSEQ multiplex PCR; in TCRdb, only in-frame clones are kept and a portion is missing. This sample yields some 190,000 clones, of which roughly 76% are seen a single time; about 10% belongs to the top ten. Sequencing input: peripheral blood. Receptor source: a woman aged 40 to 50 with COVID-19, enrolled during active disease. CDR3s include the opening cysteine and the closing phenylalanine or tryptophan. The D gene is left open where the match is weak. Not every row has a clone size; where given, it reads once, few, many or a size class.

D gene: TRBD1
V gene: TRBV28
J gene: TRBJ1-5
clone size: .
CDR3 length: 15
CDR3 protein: CASSLRQGSNQPQHF
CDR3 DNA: TGTGCCAGCAGTTTACGACAGGGAAGCAATCAGCCCCAGCATTTT

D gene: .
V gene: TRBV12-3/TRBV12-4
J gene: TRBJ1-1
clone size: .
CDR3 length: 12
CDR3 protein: CASSLPKMAAFF
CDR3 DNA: TGTGCCAGCAGTTTACCGAAGATGGCAGCTTTCTTT

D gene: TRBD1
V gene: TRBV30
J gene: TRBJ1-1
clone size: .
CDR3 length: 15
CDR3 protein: CAWSVIGTGSKEAFF
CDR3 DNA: TGTGCCTGGAGTGTAATCGGGACAGGGTCCAAGGAAGCTTTCTTT

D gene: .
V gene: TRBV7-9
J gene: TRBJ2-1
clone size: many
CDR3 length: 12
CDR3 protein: CASSLDGPSQFF
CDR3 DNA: TGTGCCAGCAGCTTAGACGGGCCTAGCCAGTTCTTC

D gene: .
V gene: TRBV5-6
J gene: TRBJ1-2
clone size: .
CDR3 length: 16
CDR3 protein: CASSPSGQGINYGYTF
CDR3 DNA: TGTGCCAGCAGCCCTAGTGGTCAGGGGATCAACTATGGCTACACCTTC

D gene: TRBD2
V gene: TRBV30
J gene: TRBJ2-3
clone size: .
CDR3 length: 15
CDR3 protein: CAWSRSGGAADTQYF
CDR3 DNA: TGTGCCTGGAGTCGAAGCGGGGGGGCCGCAGATACGCAGTATTTT

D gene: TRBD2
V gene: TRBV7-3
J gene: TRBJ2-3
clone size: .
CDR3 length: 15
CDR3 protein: CASSSLASSTDTQYF
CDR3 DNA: TGTGCCAGCAGCTCACTAGCGTCTAGCACAGATACGCAGTATTTT

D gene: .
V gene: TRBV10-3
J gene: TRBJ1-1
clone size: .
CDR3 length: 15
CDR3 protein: CAISDPGLGNTEAFF
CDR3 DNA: TGTGCCATCAGTGACCCGGGACTTGGGAACACTGAAGCTTTCTTT

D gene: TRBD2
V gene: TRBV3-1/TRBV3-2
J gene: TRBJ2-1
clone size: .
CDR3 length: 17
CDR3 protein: CASSPPWTSGSYNEQFF
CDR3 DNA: TGTGCCAGCAGCCCCCCATGGACTAGCGGGAGCTACAATGAGCAGTTCTTC

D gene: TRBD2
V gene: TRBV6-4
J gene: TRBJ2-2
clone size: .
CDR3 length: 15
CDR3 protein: CASSALAGAAGELFF
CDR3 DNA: TGTGCCAGCAGTGCCCTAGCGGGAGCCGCCGGGGAGCTGTTTTTT

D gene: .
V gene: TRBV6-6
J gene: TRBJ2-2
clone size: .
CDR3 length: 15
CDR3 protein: CASSGMGGHTGELFF
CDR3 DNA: TGTGCCAGCAGCGGAATGGGCGGGCACACCGGGGAGCTGTTTTTT

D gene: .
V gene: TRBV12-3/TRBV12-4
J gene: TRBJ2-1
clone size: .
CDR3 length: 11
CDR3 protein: CASTHGDEQFF
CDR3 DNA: TGTGCCAGCACCCACGGGGATGAGCAGTTCTTC

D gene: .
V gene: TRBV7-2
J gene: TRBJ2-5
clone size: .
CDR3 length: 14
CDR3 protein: CASSLGTRGETQYF
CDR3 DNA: TGTGCCAGCAGCTTAGGAACCCGGGGGGAGACCCAGTACTTC

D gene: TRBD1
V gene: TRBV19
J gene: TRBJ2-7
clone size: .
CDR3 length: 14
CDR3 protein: CASSPGQGFSEQYF
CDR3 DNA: TGTGCCAGTAGCCCGGGACAGGGGTTCTCCGAGCAGTACTTC

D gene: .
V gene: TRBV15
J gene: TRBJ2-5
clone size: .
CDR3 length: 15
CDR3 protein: CATSSLRAYQETQYF
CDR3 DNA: TGTGCCACCAGCAGCTTGCGGGCGTACCAAGAGACCCAGTACTTC

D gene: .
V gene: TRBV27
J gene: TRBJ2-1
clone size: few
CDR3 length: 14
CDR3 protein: CASSTRGSYNEQFF
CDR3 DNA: TGTGCCAGCAGTACAAGGGGTTCTTACAATGAGCAGTTCTTC

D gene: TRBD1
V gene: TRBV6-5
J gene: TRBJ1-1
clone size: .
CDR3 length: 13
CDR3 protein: CASSKTGDTEAFF
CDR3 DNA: TGTGCCAGCAGTAAGACAGGGGACACTGAAGCTTTCTTT

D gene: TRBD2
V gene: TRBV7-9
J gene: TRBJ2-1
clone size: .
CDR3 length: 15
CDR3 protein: CASSPAGLAGNEQFF
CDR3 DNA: TGTGCCAGCAGCCCCGCGGGACTAGCGGGGAATGAGCAGTTCTTC

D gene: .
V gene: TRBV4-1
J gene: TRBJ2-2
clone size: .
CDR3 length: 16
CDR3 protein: CASSQAPPGGTGELFF
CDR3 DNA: TGCGCCAGCAGCCAAGCACCTCCGGGGGGCACCGGAGAGCTGTTTTTT

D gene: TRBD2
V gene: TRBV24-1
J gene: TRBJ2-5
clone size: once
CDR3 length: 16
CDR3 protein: CATSDPTQREKETQYF
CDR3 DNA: TGTGCCACCAGTGATCCAACTCAGCGGGAGAAAGAGACCCAGTACTTC

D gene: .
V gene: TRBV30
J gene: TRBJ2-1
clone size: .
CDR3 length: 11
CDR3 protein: CAWSRYNEQFF
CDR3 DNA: TGTGCCTGGAGTCGGTACAATGAGCAGTTCTTC

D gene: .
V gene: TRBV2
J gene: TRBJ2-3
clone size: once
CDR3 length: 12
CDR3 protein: CARETGGDTQYF
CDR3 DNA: TGTGCCCGGGAGACGGGCGGAGATACGCAGTATTTT

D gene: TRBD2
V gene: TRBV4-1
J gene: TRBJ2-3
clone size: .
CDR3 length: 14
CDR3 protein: CASSQVAGAGTQYF
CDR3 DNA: TGCGCCAGCAGCCAGGTAGCGGGAGCGGGTACGCAGTATTTT

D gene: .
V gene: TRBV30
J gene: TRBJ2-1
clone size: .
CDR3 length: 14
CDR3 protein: CAWIGRGPYNEQFF
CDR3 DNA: TGTGCCTGGATAGGGCGGGGGCCTTACAATGAGCAGTTCTTC

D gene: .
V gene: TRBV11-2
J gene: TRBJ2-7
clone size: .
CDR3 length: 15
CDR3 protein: CASSYIGSRAHEQYF
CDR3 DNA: TGTGCCAGCAGCTACATCGGGAGTCGGGCCCACGAGCAGTACTTC

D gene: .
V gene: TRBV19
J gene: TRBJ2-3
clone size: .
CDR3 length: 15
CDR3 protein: CASSMLAAPTDTQYF
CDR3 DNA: TGTGCCAGTAGTATGCTTGCGGCACCCACAGATACGCAGTATTTT

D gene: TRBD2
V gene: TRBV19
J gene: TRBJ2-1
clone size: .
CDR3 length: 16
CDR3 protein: CASSTQLAGAHNEQFF
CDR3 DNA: TGTGCCAGTAGTACCCAACTAGCGGGGGCCCACAATGAGCAGTTCTTC

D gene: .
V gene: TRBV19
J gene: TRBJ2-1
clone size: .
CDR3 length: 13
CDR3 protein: CASSIVSDNEQFF
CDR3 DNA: TGTGCCAGTAGTATCGTCTCCGACAATGAGCAGTTCTTC

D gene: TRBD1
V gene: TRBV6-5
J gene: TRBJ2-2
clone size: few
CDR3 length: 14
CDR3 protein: CASSRDRNTGELFF
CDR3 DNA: TGTGCCAGCAGCCGGGACAGGAATACCGGGGAGCTGTTTTTT

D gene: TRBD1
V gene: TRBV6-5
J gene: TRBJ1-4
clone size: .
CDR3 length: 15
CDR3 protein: CASRTDGTANEKLFF
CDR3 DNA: TGTGCCAGCAGAACAGATGGGACAGCTAATGAAAAACTGTTTTTT

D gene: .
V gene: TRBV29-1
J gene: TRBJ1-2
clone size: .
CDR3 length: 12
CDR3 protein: CSVHRASGGYTF
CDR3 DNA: TGCAGCGTCCACAGGGCCTCGGGGGGCTACACCTTC

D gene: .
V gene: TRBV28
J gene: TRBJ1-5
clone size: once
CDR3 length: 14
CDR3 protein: CASTSPGGNQPQHF
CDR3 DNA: TGTGCCAGCACCTCGCCGGGGGGGAATCAGCCCCAGCATTTT

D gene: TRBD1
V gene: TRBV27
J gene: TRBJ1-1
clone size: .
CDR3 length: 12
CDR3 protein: CASSERQGEAFF
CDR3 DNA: TGTGCCAGCAGTGAGCGACAGGGGGAAGCTTTCTTT

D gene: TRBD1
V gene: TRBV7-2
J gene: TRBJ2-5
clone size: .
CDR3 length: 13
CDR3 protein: CATDQRGLETQYF
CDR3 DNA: TGTGCCACCGACCAGAGGGGGCTTGAGACCCAGTACTTC

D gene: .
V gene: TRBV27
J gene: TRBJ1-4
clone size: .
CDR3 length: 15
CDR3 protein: CASSDTGGFSEKLFF
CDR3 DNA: TGTGCCAGCAGTGACACTGGGGGCTTTAGTGAAAAACTGTTTTTT

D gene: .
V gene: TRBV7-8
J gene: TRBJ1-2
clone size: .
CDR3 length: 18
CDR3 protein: CASSLGGAGPRITYGYTF
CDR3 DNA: TGTGCCAGCAGCTTAGGTGGGGCAGGGCCGAGAATCACATATGGCTACACCTTC

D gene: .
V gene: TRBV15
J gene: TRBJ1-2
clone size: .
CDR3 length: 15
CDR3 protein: CATSRGGTGPGGYTF
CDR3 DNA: TGTGCCACCAGCAGGGGAGGGACGGGCCCGGGGGGCTACACCTTC

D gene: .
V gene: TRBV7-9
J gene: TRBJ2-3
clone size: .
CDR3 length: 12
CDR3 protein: CASSQGLSAQYF
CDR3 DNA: TGTGCCAGCAGCCAGGGACTTTCTGCGCAGTATTTT

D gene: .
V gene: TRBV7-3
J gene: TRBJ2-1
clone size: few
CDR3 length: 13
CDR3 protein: CASSAGPSAEQFF
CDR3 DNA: TGTGCCAGCAGCGCCGGCCCTAGCGCTGAGCAGTTCTTC

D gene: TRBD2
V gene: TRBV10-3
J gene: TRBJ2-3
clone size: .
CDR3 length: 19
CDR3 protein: CAISEYRTSGRGRRHTQYF
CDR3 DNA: TGTGCCATCAGTGAGTATCGGACTAGCGGGAGGGGAAGAAGGCATACGCAGTATTTT

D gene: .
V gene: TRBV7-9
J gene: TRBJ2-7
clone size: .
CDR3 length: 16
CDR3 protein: CASSLGAVETAYEQYF
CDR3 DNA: TGTGCCAGCAGCTTAGGTGCGGTGGAGACAGCCTACGAGCAGTACTTC

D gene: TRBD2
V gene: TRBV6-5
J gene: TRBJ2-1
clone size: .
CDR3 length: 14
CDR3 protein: CASSLAGGPNEQFF
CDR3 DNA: TGTGCCAGCAGCCTAGCGGGAGGGCCCAATGAGCAGTTCTTC